This T cell receptor beta chain was obtained from a study of cytomegalovirus exposure and HLA in healthy donors. PCR primers comprised 60 Vbeta and 13 Jbeta primers. The table came from immunoSEQ multiplex PCR; TCRdb's copy has only in-frame clones and leaves some out. The sample holds 95,000 to 100,000 clones; roughly 74% are singletons and the top ten take under 2%. Germline-derived CDR1 and CDR2 are ENHRY and SYGVKD. Trimming cost V 6 bases and J 9 bases; bases outside gene matches: 4. The CDR3 runs 13 residues. This TCR was sampled from a woman aged 40 to 49 in good health and CMV-seronegative. Sequences were obtained from PBMCs. The chain couples TRBV10-3 to TRBJ1-6; 8 nucleotides match TRBD1. The CDR3 DNA reads as TGTGCCATCAGGGACAGGGAGGGTTCACCCCTCCACTTT. Translated, it gives CAIRDREGSPLHF.